This T cell receptor beta chain was sequenced for a study of T cells after somatic rescue of genetic block. CDR3 length: 15 amino acids. Deletions cut 8 bases from V and 3 bases from J, with 17 bases between. Germline V gene data show CDR1 as MNHEY and CDR2 as SMNVEV (reference sequence). The method was immunoSEQ multiplex PCR; TCRdb's version includes in-frame clones alone and lacks a portion of them. Altogether about 15,000 clones are present, roughly two thirds being singletons, with the ten largest covering approximately 14%. The clonotype comes from a boy aged 5-17 years. This chain uses TRBV27 with TRBJ2-1; possible D gene TRBD2, 6 bases. Sequencing input: peripheral blood mononuclear cells (PBMCs). This chain's CDR3 is CASLPTGTFYNEQFF. CDR3 DNA sequence: TGTGCCAGCCTCCCCACCGGGACTTTCTACAATGAGCAGTTCTTC.